One and the same sample provided the 21 T cell receptor beta chains below, sequenced in a study of OX40 agonist ivuxolimab in advanced cancers. Clones were sequenced by immunoSEQ multiplex PCR, and TCRdb holds only the in-frame ones, with some missing. The sample yields about 98,000 clones, 70% to 90% seen once. The sequencing here drew on CD4+ or CD8+ T cells sorted from blood, taken in a trial of the OX40 agonist ivuxolimab. Every receptor here comes from an adult with an advanced solid tumor such as melanoma, head and neck, liver or kidney cancer.

This clone was picked up one time. The rearrangement links TRBV6-1 to TRBJ1-3, with unresolved D. Germline values: CDR1 MNHNS, CDR2 SASEGT. V was trimmed by 10 bases and J by 8 bases, leaving 18 bases between them. The CDR3 runs to 13 residues. The CDR3 loop reads CATAVSRRDTIYF. For the CDR3, the DNA is TGTGCCACCGCCGTGTCCCGTCGGGACACCATATATTTT.

V usage is TRBV6-1 and J usage is TRBJ1-5, with D perhaps matching TRBD1 (6 bases). Germline V CDR1 and CDR2: MNHNS, SASEGT. Deletions cut 5 bases from V and 2 bases from J, with 10 bases between. There are 14 residues in the CDR3. The CDR3 region has the DNA TGTGCCAGCAGTCCACAGGGAGGCAATCAGCCCCAGCATTTT. Translated, it gives CASSPQGGNQPQHF.

This sequence joins TRBV10-3 and TRBJ1-5; TRBD1 might be the D (5 bases). The length of the CDR3 is 13 residues. The germline CDR1 and CDR2 sequences are ENHRY and SYGVKD. With 6 bases removed from V and 3 bases from J, the gap between germline ends came to 9 bases. CDR3 nucleotides: TGTGCCATCAGGGGGGTTGTCAATCAGCCCCAGCATTTT. Its translation is CAIRGVVNQPQHF.

The chain recombines TRBV6-6 with TRBJ1-2; 9 positions match TRBD1. V was pared by 4 bases and J by 6 bases, with 6 bases of the junction left unmatched. CDR1 MNHNY and CDR2 SVGAGI come from the germline V gene (reference sequence). CDR3 length equals 14 residues. CDR3 loop: CASSSRDRVDGYTF. DNA for the CDR3: TGTGCCAGCAGTTCCCGGGACAGGGTGGATGGCTACACCTTC.

As DNA, the CDR3 is TGTGCCAGTAGCACACAGGCCGTTGTTGGCACTGAAGCTTTCTTT. Its translation: CASSTQAVVGTEAFF. The gene calls are TRBV19 and TRBJ1-1, with a possible D match to TRBD1 (5 bases). Trimming removed 6 bases at V and 4 bases at J, with 18 bases between. CDR1 LNHDA and CDR2 SQIVND come from the germline V gene (reference sequence). The CDR3 has 15 amino acids.

The chain is built from TRBV6-1 and TRBJ1-4, with no clear D. V lost 5 bases and J lost 8, with 12 bases in between. From germline, CDR1 is MNHNS and CDR2 SASEGT. The CDR3 length is 13 residues. In nucleotides, the CDR3 is TGTGCCAGCAGTCAAATAGTGGAGGAAAAACTGTTTTTT. Its protein is CASSQIVEEKLFF.

This sequence joins TRBV10-1 and TRBJ2-4; 7 nucleotides line up with TRBD2. CDR3 length equals 15 residues. V shed 0 bases and J 8 bases; nucleotides not matched to a gene: 7. Germline CDR1 is WNHNN and CDR2 is SYGVQD (reference sequence). CDR3 coding DNA: TGCGCCAGCAGTGAGTCAATAAGTGCGGGGGACATTCAGTACTTC. It encodes CASSESISAGDIQYF.

This rearrangement joins TRBV11-3 to TRBJ2-7; 8 positions agree with TRBD1. J gave up 5 bases and V 3 bases, and 3 bases lay outside the gene matches. In germline, CDR1 is SGHNT, CDR2 YENEEA. CDR3 size: 13 residues. The CDR3 loop reads CASSLGTGDEQYF. In DNA, the CDR3 is TGTGCCAGCAGCTTGGGGACAGGAGACGAGCAGTACTTC.

The V call is TRBV14, the J call TRBJ1-1; tentative D call: TRBD1 (5 bases). Germline CDR1 is SGHDN and CDR2 is FVKESK. CDR3 size: 15 residues. V was cut by 3 bases and J by 3 bases, with 14 bases left in between. Here the CDR3 reads CASSQRSGPYTEAFF. The CDR3 coding sequence is TGTGCCAGCAGCCAGCGGTCAGGGCCGTACACTGAAGCTTTCTTT. Drawing the rest from reference TRBV14 and TRBJ1-1, the complete variable domain is EAGVTQFPSHSVIEKGQTVTLRCDPISGHDNLYWYRRVMGKEIKFLLHFVKESKQDESGMPNNRFLAERTGGTYSTLKVQPAELEDSGVYFCASSQRSGPYTEAFFGQGTRLTVV.

J is TRBJ2-7 and V is TRBV5-4, with 11 bases fitting TRBD1. In germline, CDR1 is SGHNT, CDR2 YYREEE (reference sequence). With 0 bases clipped from V and 6 bases from J, the junction kept 2 bases outside the gene matches. The CDR3 loop spans 14 amino acids. This CDR3 reads CASSLGTGGLEQYF. The CDR3, as DNA: TGTGCCAGCAGCTTGGGGACAGGGGGCCTCGAGCAGTACTTC.

The rearrangement joins TRBV29-1 to TRBJ2-4; 8 bases agree with TRBD2. This CDR3 has 14 amino acids. Germline-derived CDR1 and CDR2 are SQVTM and ANQGSEA. V was pared by 7 bases and J by 3 bases, with 8 bases of the junction left unmatched. The CDR3 coding sequence is TGCAGCGCGCGGCGGGGGGCTGACAAAAACATTCAGTACTTC. It encodes CSARRGADKNIQYF.

V is TRBV5-5 and J is TRBJ1-5; maybe TRBD1 (6 bases). The CDR3 extends over 15 amino acids. Looked up from germline, CDR1 is SGHKS and CDR2 is YYEKEE (reference sequence). V lost 6 bases, J lost 0 bases, and 13 bases lay in between. CDR3 in amino acids: CASTTGPLSNQPQHF. As DNA, the CDR3 is TGTGCCAGCACGACAGGTCCCCTTAGCAATCAGCCCCAGCATTTT.

The chain has TRBV5-4 and TRBJ2-7, with D hard to call. Germline values: CDR1 SGHNT, CDR2 YYREEE (reference sequence). The CDR3 is 12 residues long. Trimming shortened V by 3 bases and J by 6 bases, and 10 bases separated the two germline ends. The CDR3 DNA follows: TGTGCCAGCAGCTCAGGTCGTACCGAGCAGTACTTC. Translation gives CASSSGRTEQYF. The whole variable domain, remainder taken from reference TRBV5-4 and TRBJ2-7, is ETGVTQSPTHLIKTRGQQVTLRCSSQSGHNTVSWYQQALGQGPQFIFQYYREEENGRGNFPPRFSGLQFPNYSSELNVNALELDDSALYLCASSSGRTEQYFGPGTRLTVT.

A few counts support this clone. The chain couples TRBV5-4 to TRBJ2-7; 9 bases align to TRBD1. Germline V gene sequence: CDR1 SGHNT, CDR2 YYREEE (reference sequence). J gave up 3 bases and V 5 bases, and 9 bases lay outside the gene matches. This CDR3 contains 15 residues. The CDR3 sequence: CASSPGQGTLYEQYF. As DNA, the CDR3 is TGTGCCAGCAGTCCGGGACAGGGAACCCTCTACGAGCAGTACTTC. The entire variable domain, with the rest obtained from reference TRBV5-4 and TRBJ2-7, is as follows: ETGVTQSPTHLIKTRGQQVTLRCSSQSGHNTVSWYQQALGQGPQFIFQYYREEENGRGNFPPRFSGLQFPNYSSELNVNALELDDSALYLCASSPGQGTLYEQYFGPGTRLTVT.

This sequence joins TRBV7-2 and TRBJ2-7; TRBD1 aligns across 9 bases. The CDR3 has 16 residues. The germline V gene encodes CDR1 SGHTA and CDR2 FQGNSA. Germline trimming cut 7 bases from V and 6 bases from J; bases unmatched to any gene: 16. In DNA form, the CDR3 reads TGTGCCAGCAACCCTGGAAAGGGACAGGGATCCGGCGAGCAGTACTTC. Translated, it gives CASNPGKGQGSGEQYF.

This clone was seen only once. This chain links TRBV7-9 with TRBJ1-1, with D perhaps TRBD1 (5 bases). The CDR3 spans 14 residues. Trimming took off 6 bases at V and 2 bases at J, with 13 bases between the two ends. Germline V gene sequence: CDR1 SEHNR, CDR2 FQNEAQ (reference sequence). The CDR3 nucleotides read TGTGCCAGCAGTTTCGTCGGGGGAAACACTGAAGCTTTCTTT. Protein sequence: CASSFVGGNTEAFF.

The chain combines TRBV5-8 with TRBJ2-1; TRBD1 is a possible D gene (6 bases). Germline V gene sequence: CDR1 SGHTS, CDR2 YDEGEE. V was clipped by 2 bases and J by 1 base, with 10 bases between them. This CDR3 has 15 amino acids. The CDR3 region is CASSFRGTSYNEQFF. For the CDR3, the DNA is TGTGCCAGCAGCTTCAGGGGAACTTCCTACAATGAGCAGTTCTTC.

The rearrangement joins TRBV5-6 to TRBJ1-5; D uncertain. This CDR3 is 14 amino acids long. CDR1 and CDR2 (germline): SGHDT, YYEEEE. V lost 7 bases, J lost 0 bases, and 11 bases lay in between. CDR3 in DNA: TGTGCCAGCGGAGGACTAGATAGCAATCAGCCCCAGCATTTT. It encodes CASGGLDSNQPQHF.

The J gene is TRBJ1-5, the V gene TRBV2, with unresolved D. The CDR3 runs 12 residues. Germline lookup yields CDR1 SNHLY and CDR2 FYNNEI. V lost 1 base and J 7 bases, leaving 5 bases between the germline ends. Here the CDR3 DNA reads TGTGCCAGCAGTGAAGAGCGGCAGCCCCAGCATTTT. Protein product: CASSEERQPQHF.

This chain connects TRBV15 to TRBJ1-2; D is unclear. This CDR3 contains 15 residues. CDR1 is LNHNV and CDR2 is YYDKDF in the germline V gene (reference sequence). Trimming removed 3 bases from V and 0 bases from J, with 11 bases in between. CDR3 sequence: CATSSRKESNYGYTF. The CDR3 coding sequence is TGTGCCACCAGCAGTCGTAAGGAGTCTAACTATGGCTACACCTTC.

The chain has TRBV10-2 and TRBJ1-2; D uncertain. Germline V gene data show CDR1 as WSHSY and CDR2 as SAAADI. Trimming pared 4 bases from V and 8 bases from J, leaving 17 bases between. CDR3 length: 14 amino acids. The CDR3 nucleotides read TGCGCCAGCAGTGGGGCCAAAGGTGGGCACGGCTACACCTTC. Protein: CASSGAKGGHGYTF.